This TCR beta chain was profiled in a study of STAT5B mutations in CD4+ large granular lymphocyte leukemia. Notes on the study in general: Without putative leukemic clones, patient CD4-sorted repertoires remained more clonal than healthy CD4+ repertoires.

Sequenced by immunoSEQ multiplex PCR; TCRdb stores in-frame clones only, minus some. The sample shows tens of thousands of clones, about 88% of them seen only once. Only a few counts were recorded for this clone. Antigen: not known. The sample consisted of CD4+ T cells from blood buffy coats. The TCR originated in a human donor in good health.

CDR3 amino acids: CAIRGQGYTEAFF. The CDR3 DNA reads TGTGCCATCAGGGGACAGGGATACACTGAAGCTTTCTTT. The chain recombines TRBV10-3 with TRBJ1-1; TRBD1 aligns across 9 bases. The CDR3 extends over 13 amino acids. The germline CDR1 and CDR2 sequences are ENHRY and SYGVKD. Trimming removed 6 bases from V and 3 bases from J; junction bases left unmatched: 2.